This T cell receptor beta chain is from a study of CD8+ T cells in alopecia areata. The treatment is: oral pan-JAK inhibitor, 5-10 mg twice daily. In each case, RNA was isolated and then reverse transcribed into cDNA as the sequencing template. The data were produced by immunoSEQ multiplex PCR, yet TCRdb's version contains in-frame clones alone and is incomplete. The sample consists of some 190,000 clones, roughly 46% of them appearing once. The CDR3 runs to 15 residues. Germline V gene sequence: CDR1 SGHDT, CDR2 YYEEEE. Comment on this clone: Germline and junction disagree at one end, which may indicate a read error.

The receptor comes from a human donor with alopecia areata. Sample: CD8+ T cells sorted from blood, taken at week 52, from a patient treated with tofacitinib. This chain connects TRBV5-6 to TRBJ2-3; a weak D match, TRBD1 (6 bases). CDR3 DNA sequence: TGTGCCAGCAGTTTGGGACACGGAAACACAGATACGCAGTATTTT. Its translation: CASSLGHGNTDTQYF.